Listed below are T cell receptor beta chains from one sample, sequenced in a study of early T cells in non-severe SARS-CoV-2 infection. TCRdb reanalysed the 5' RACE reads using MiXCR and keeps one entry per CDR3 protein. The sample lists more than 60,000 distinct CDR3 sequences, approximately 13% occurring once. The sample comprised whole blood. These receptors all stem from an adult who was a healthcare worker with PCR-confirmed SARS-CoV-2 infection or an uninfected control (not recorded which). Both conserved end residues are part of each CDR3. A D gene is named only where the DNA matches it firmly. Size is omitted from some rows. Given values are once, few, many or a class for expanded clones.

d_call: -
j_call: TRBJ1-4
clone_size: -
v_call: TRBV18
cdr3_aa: CASSPSVLNEKLFF
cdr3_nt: TGTGCCAGCTCACCATCCGTCTTGAATGAAAAACTGTTTTTT

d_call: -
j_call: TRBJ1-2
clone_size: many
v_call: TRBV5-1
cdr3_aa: CASSTGRGYTF
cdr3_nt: TGCGCCAGCAGCACCGGACGTGGCTACACCTTC

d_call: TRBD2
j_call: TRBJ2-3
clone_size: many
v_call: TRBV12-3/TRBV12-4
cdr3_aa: CATIREVIAGVSTDTQYF
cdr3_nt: TGTGCCACCATTAGGGAGGTTATAGCGGGGGTTAGCACAGATACGCAGTATTTT

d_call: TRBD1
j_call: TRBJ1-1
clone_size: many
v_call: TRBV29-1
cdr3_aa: CSVDRGRFNTEAFF
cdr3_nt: TGCAGCGTTGACAGGGGGCGATTTAACACTGAAGCTTTCTTT

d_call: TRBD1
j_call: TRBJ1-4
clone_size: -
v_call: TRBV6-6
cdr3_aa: CASRYRDRNEKLFF
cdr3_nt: TGTGCCAGCAGGTACCGGGACAGGAACGAAAAACTGTTTTTT

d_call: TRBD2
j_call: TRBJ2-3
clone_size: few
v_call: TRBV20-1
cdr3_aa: CSASKLAGDRDTQYF
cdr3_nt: TGCAGTGCTAGTAAGCTAGCGGGAGATAGAGATACGCAGTATTTT

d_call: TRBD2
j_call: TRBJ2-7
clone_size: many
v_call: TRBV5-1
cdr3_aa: CASSLERTSDEQYF
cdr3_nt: TGCGCCAGCAGCTTGGAGAGGACTAGTGACGAGCAGTACTTC

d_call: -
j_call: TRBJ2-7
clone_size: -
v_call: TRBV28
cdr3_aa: CASTQTASSYEQYF
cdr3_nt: TGTGCCAGCACTCAGACAGCCAGCTCCTACGAGCAGTACTTC

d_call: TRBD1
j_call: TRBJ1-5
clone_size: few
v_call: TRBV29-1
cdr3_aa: CSAQTGAQPQHF
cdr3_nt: TGCAGCGCTCAGACAGGGGCCCAGCCCCAGCATTTT

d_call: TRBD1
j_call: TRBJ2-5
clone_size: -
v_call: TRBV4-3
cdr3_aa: CASSHSLGQEETQYF
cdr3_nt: TGCGCCAGCAGCCACTCGCTGGGACAGGAAGAGACCCAGTACTTC

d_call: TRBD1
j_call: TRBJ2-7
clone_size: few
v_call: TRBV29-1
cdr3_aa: CSVLPGQGEQYF
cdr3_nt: TGCAGCGTGCTACCGGGACAGGGGGAGCAGTACTTC

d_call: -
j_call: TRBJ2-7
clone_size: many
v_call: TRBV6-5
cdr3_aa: CASSPDYF
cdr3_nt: TGTGCCAGCAGCCCGGACTATTTC

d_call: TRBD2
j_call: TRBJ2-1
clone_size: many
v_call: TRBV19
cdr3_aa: CASSKSLPLAGVYNEQFF
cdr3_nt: TGTGCCAGTAGCAAATCCCTCCCTCTAGCGGGAGTTTATAATGAGCAGTTCTTC

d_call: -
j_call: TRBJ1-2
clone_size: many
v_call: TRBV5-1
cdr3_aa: CASSRDISYGYTF
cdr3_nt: TGCGCCAGCAGCCGGGACATATCGTATGGCTACACCTTC

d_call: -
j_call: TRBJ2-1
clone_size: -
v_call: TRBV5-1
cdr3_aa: CASSETSQEQFF
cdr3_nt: TGCGCCAGCAGCGAGACTAGTCAAGAGCAGTTCTTC

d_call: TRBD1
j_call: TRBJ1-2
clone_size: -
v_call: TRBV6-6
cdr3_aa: CASSYDRDGYTF
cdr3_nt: TGTGCCAGCAGTTACGACAGGGATGGCTACACCTTC

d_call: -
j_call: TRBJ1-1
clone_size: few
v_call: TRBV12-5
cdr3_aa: CASGLVAIGGKAFF
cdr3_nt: TGTGCTAGTGGTTTGGTAGCGATCGGGGGGAAAGCTTTCTTT

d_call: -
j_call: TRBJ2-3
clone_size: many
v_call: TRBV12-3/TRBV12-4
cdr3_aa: CASSLTRDTQYF
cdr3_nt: TGTGCCAGCAGTCTCACCCGAGATACGCAGTATTTT

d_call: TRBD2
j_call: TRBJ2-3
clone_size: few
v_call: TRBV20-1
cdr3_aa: CSARPYPGLAGGPSSDTQYF
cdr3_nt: TGCAGTGCCAGACCATACCCGGGACTAGCGGGAGGGCCCTCGTCAGATACGCAGTATTTT

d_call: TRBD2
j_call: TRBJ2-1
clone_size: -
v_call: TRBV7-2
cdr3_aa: CASSLGLAGVFNEQFF
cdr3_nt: TGTGCCAGCAGCTTAGGGCTAGCGGGAGTGTTCAATGAGCAGTTCTTC

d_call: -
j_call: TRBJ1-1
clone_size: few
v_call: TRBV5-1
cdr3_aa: CASSPAGNTEAFF
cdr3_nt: TGCGCCAGCAGCCCGGCAGGGAACACTGAAGCTTTCTTT

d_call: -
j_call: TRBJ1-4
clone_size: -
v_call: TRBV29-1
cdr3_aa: CSGIQGEILFF
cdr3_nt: TGCAGCGGCATACAGGGTGAAATACTGTTTTTT

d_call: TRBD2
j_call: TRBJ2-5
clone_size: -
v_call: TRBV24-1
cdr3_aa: CATSGGGEETQYF
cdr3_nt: TGTGCCACCAGTGGTGGGGGGGAAGAGACCCAGTACTTC

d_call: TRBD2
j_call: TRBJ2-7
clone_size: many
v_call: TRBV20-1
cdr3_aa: CSASPTSGRYEQYF
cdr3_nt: TGCAGTGCCTCCCCGACTAGCGGGCGTTACGAGCAGTACTTC

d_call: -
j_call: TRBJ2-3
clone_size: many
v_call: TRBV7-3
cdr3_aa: CACGTSSTDTQYF
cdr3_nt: TGTGCCTGCGGGACTTCTAGCACAGATACGCAGTATTTT

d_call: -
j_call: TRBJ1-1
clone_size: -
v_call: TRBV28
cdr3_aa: CASSTTEAFF
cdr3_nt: TGTGCCAGCAGTACGACTGAAGCTTTCTTT